The present TCR beta chain was sequenced within a study of T-cell memory formation after mild COVID-19. MiXCR was run by TCRdb on the 5' RACE reads, yielding one entry per CDR3 protein. The sample gives more than 450,000 distinct CDR3 sequences, around 17% of which show up once; about 12% is in the top ten. Only a few counts were recorded for this clonotype. Germline lookup yields CDR1 SGDLS and CDR2 YYNGEE. V lost 1 base to trimming and J lost 4 bases; unmatched junction nucleotides: 10. The CDR3 consists of 16 residues. The receptor was isolated from an adult woman who had mild COVID-19 (a few samples of this study predate the infection). Cell type and time point are not known. Sequences were obtained from PBMCs or a T cell subset sorted from them (not recorded which). This chain links TRBV9 with TRBJ1-1; TRBD1 matches at 7 bases. The CDR3 region is CASSVLDRAEATEAFF. The CDR3 DNA follows: TGTGCCAGCAGCGTACTCGACAGGGCTGAGGCCACTGAAGCTTTCTTT.